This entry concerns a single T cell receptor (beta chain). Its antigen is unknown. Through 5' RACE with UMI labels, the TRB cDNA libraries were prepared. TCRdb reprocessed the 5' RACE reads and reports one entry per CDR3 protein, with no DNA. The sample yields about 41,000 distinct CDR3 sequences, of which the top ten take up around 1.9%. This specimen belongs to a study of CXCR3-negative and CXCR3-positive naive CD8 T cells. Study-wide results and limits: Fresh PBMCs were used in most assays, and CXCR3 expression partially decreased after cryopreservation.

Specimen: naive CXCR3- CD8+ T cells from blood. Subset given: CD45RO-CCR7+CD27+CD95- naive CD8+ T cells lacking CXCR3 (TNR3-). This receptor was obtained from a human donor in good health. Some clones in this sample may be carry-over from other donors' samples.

The CDR3 protein is CASSSLRGSSYEQYF. This rearrangement joins TRBV12-3 or TRBV12-4 to TRBJ2-7. This CDR3 comprises 15 residues.